This T cell receptor (beta chain) was identified during a study of blood T cell repertoires in COVID-19. For the study at large: COVID-19 samples, acute and convalescent, were from the United States, Italy and Spain. PBMCs, B-cell-depleted T cells, or T cells were the source of the cDNA or gDNA that made up the material.

Original handling: Reference gene primer amplification gave estimated nucleated cell counts. Data came from immunoSEQ multiplex PCR; TCRdb stores just in-frame clones and leaves some out. V and J calls and clone size follow that table, whereas D and trimming were derived from the DNA. The sample gives approximately 140,000 clones, 80% to 90% of which show up once; around 3.5% is in the top ten. The CDR3 contains 14 residues. CDR1 is GTSNPN and CDR2 is SVGIG in the germline V gene (reference sequence). V lost 4 bases and J lost 0, with 10 bases in between. The clonotype originates from a man aged 70-80 years with acute or convalescent COVID-19. Sequenced sample: peripheral blood. The genes are TRBV30 and TRBJ2-1; D is perhaps TRBD2 (5 bases). Here the CDR3 DNA reads TGTGCCTGGAAAAAGCGGAGCTCCTACAATGAGCAGTTCTTC. This sequence encodes CAWKKRSSYNEQFF.